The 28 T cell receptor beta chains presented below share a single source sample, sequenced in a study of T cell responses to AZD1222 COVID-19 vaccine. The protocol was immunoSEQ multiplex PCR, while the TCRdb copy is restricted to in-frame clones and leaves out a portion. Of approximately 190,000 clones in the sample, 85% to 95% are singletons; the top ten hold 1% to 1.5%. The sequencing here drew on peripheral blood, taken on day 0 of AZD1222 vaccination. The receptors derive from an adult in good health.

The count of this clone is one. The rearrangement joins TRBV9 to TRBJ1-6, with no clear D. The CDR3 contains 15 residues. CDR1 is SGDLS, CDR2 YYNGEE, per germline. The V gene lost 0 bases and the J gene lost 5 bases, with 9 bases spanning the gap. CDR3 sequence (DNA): TGTGCCAGCAGCGTAGTCGGCAGGCATAATTCACCCCTCCACTTT. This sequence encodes CASSVVGRHNSPLHF.

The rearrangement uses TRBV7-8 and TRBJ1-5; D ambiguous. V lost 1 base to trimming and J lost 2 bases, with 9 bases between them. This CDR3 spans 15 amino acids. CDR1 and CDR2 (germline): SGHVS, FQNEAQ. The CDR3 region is CASSLGRTGNQPQHF. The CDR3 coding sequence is TGTGCCAGCAGCTTAGGTAGAACGGGCAATCAGCCCCAGCATTTT.

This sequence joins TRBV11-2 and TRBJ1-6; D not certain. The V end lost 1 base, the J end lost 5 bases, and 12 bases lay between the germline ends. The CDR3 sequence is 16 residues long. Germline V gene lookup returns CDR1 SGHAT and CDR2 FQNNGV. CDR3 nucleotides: TGTGCCAGCAGCTTAGGGAGACACGTCAATAATTCACCCCTCCACTTT. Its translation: CASSLGRHVNNSPLHF.

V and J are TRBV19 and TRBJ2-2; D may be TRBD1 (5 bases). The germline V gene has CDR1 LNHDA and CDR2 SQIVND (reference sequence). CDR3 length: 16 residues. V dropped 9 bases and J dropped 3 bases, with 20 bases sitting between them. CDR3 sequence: CASRKTEPRYTGELFF. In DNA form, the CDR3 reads TGTGCCAGCAGGAAGACAGAGCCTCGGTACACCGGGGAGCTGTTTTTT.

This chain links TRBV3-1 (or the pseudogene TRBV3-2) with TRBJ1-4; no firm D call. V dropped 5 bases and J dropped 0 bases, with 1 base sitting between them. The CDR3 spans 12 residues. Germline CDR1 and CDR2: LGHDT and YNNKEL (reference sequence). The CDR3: CASSATNEKLFF. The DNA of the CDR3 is TGTGCCAGCAGCGCAACTAATGAAAAACTGTTTTTT.

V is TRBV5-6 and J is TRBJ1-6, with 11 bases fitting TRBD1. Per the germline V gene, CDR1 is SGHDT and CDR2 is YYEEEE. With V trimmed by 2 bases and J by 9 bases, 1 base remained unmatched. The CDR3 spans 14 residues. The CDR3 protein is CASSFGTGGSPLHF. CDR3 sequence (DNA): TGTGCCAGCAGCTTCGGGACAGGGGGTTCACCCCTCCACTTT. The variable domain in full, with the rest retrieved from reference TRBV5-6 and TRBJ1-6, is DAGVTQSPTHLIKTRGQQVTLRCSPKSGHDTVSWYQQALGQGPQFIFQYYEEEERQRGNFPDRFSGHQFPNYSSELNVNALLLGDSALYLCASSFGTGGSPLHFGNGTRLTVT.

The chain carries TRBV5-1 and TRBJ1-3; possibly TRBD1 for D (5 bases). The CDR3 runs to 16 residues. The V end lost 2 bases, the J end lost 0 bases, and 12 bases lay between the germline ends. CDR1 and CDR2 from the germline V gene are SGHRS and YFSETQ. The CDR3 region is CASSFSGSNSGNTIYF. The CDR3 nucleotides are TGCGCCAGCAGCTTCTCAGGGTCCAACTCTGGAAACACCATATATTTT.

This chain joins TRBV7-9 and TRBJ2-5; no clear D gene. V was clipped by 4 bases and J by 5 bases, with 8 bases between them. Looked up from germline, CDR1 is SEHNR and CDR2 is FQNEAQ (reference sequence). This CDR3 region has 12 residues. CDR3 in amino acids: CASSYPAETQYF. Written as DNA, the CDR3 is TGTGCCAGCAGCTACCCGGCGGAGACCCAGTACTTC.

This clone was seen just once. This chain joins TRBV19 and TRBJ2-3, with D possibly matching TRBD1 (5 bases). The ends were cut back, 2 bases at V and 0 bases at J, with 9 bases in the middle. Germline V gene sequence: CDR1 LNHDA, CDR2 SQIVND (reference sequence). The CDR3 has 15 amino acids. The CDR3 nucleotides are TGTGCCAGTAGTATAACAGGCCCTAGCACAGATACGCAGTATTTT. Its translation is CASSITGPSTDTQYF. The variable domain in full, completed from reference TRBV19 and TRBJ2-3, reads DGGITQSPKYLFRKEGQNVTLSCEQNLNHDAMYWYRQDPGQGLRLIYYSQIVNDFQKGDIAEGYSVSREKKESFPLTVTSAQKNPTAFYLCASSITGPSTDTQYFGPGTRLTVL.

This chain's CDR3 is CASLPGLNTEAFF. CDR3 sequence (DNA): TGTGCCAGCTTACCGGGCTTGAACACTGAAGCTTTCTTT. This sequence joins TRBV18 and TRBJ1-1, with unresolved D. CDR3 length: 13 amino acids. Germline V gene data show CDR1 as KGHSH and CDR2 as LQKENI. The V gene lost 7 bases and the J gene lost 0 bases, with 9 bases spanning the gap.

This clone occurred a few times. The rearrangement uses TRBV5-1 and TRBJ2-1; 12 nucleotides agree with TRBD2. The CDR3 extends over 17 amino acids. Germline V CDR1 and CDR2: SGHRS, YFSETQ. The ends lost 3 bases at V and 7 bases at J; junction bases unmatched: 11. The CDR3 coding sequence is TGCGCCAGCAGCTCCATCCTAGCGGGGGGGCAAGGGAATGAGCAGTTCTTC. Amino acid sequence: CASSSILAGGQGNEQFF.

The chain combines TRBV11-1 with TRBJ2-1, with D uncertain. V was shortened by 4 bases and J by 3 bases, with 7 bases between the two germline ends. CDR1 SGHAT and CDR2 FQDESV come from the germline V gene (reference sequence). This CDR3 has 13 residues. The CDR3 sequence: CASSWVSYNEQFF. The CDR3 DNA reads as TGTGCCAGCAGCTGGGTCAGCTACAATGAGCAGTTCTTC.

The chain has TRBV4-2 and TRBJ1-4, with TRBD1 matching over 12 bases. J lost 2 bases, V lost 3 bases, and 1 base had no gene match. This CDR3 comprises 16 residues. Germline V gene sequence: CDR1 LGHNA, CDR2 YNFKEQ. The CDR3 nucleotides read TGTGCCAGCAGCCAGGGACAGGGGGCGACTAATGAAAAACTGTTTTTT. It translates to CASSQGQGATNEKLFF.

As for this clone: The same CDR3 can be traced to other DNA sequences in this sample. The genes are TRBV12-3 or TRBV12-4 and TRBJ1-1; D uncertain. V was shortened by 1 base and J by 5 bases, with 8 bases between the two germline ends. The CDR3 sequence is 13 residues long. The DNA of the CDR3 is TGTGCCAGCAGTTTAGTCGGTCTTACTGAAGCTTTCTTT. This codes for CASSLVGLTEAFF.

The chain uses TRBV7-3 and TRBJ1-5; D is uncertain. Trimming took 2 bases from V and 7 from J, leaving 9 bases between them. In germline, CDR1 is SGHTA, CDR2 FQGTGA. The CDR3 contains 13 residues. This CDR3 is CASSLDEGQPQHF. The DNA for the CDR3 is TGTGCCAGCAGCTTAGATGAAGGACAGCCCCAGCATTTT.

CDR3 in amino acids: CASSPRFTGEHGYTF. The DNA of the CDR3 is TGTGCCAGCAGCCCCCGCTTTACAGGGGAGCATGGCTACACCTTC. The rearrangement joins TRBV7-8 to TRBJ1-2; 7 positions match TRBD1. Germline V CDR1 and CDR2: SGHVS, FQNEAQ. This CDR3 region has 15 residues. Trimming took 5 bases from V and 6 from J; bases not matched to a gene: 12.

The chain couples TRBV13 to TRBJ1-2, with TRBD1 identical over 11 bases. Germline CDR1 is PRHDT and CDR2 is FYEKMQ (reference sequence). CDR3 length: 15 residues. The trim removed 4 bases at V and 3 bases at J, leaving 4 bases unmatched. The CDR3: CASSSGTGGHYGYTF. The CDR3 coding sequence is TGTGCCAGCAGCTCGGGGACAGGGGGTCACTATGGCTACACCTTC.

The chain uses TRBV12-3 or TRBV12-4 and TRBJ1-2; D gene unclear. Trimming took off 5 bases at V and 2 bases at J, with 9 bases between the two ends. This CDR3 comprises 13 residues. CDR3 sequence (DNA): TGTGCCAGCAGTATCAGCGGCAACTATGGCTACACCTTC. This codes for CASSISGNYGYTF.

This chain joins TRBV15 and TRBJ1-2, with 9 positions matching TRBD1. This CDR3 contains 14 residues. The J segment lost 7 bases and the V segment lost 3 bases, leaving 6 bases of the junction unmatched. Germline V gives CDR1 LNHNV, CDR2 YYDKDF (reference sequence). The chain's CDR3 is CATSRDRDRAGYTF. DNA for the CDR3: TGTGCCACCAGCAGGGACCGGGACAGGGCTGGCTACACCTTC.

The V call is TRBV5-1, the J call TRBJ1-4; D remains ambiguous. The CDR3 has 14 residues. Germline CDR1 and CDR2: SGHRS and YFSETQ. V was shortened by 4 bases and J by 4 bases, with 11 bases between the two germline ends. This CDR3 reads CASSPRTLNEKLFF. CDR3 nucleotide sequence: TGCGCCAGCAGCCCAAGGACTCTTAATGAAAAACTGTTTTTT.

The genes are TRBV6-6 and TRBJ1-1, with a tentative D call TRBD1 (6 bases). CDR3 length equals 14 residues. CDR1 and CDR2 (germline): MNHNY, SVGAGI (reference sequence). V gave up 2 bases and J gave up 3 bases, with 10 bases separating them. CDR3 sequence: CASSYKGGDTEAFF. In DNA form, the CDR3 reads TGTGCCAGCAGTTACAAGGGGGGGGACACTGAAGCTTTCTTT.

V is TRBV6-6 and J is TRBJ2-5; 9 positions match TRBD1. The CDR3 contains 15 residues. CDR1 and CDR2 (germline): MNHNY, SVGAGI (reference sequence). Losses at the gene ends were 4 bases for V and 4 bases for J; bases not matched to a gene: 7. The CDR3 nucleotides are TGTGCCAGCAGTTCCGGACAGGGGAAAGGAGAGACCCAGTACTTC. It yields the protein CASSSGQGKGETQYF.

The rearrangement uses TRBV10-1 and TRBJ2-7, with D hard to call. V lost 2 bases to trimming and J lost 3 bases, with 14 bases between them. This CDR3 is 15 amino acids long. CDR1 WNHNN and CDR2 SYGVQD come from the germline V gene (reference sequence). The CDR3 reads CASSEVAQPHYEQYF. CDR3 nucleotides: TGCGCCAGCAGTGAGGTGGCTCAACCCCACTACGAGCAGTACTTC.

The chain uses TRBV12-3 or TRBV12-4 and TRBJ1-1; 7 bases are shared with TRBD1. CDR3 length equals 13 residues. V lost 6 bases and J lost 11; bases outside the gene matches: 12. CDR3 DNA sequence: TGTGCCAGCAGCTCCGCTAAGACAGGGCCGGCTTTCTTT. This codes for CASSSAKTGPAFF.

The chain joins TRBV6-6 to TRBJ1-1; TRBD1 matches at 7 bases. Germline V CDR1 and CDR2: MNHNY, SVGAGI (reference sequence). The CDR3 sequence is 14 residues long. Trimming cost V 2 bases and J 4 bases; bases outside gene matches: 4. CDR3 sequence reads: CASSYDRTGTEAFF. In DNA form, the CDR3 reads TGTGCCAGCAGTTACGACAGGACAGGCACTGAAGCTTTCTTT.

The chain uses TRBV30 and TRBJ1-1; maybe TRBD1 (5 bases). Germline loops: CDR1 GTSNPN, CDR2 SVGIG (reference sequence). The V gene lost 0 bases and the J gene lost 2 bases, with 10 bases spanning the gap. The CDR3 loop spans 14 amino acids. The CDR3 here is CAWSVWTQNTEAFF. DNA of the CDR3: TGTGCCTGGAGTGTGTGGACACAAAACACTGAAGCTTTCTTT.

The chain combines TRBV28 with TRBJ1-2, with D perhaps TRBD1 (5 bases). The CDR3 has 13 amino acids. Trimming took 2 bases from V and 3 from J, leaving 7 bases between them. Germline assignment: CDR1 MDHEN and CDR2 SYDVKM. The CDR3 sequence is CASSLNRHYGYTF. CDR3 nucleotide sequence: TGTGCCAGCAGTTTAAACAGGCACTATGGCTACACCTTC.

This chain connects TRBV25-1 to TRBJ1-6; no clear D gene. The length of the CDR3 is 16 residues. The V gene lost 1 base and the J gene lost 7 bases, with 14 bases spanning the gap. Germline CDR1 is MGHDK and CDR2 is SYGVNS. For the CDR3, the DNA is TGTGCCAGCAGTGAATCCTTACAGATGGGGAATTCACCCCTCCACTTT. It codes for CASSESLQMGNSPLHF.